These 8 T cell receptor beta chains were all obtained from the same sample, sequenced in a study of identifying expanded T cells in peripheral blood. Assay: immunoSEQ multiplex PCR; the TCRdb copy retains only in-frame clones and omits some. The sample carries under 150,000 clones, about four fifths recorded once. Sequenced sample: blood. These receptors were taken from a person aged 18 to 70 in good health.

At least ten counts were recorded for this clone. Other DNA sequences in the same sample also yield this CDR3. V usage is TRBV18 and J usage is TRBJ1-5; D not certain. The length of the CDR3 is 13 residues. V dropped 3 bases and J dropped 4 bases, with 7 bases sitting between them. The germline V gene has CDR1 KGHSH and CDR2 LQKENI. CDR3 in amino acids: CASSPTGNQPQHF. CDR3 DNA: TGTGCCAGCTCACCTACGGGTAATCAGCCCCAGCATTTT.

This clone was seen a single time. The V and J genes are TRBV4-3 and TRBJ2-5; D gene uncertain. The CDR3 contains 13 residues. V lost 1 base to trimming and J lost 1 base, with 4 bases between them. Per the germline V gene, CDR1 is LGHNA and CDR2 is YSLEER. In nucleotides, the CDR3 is TGCGCCAGCAGCCAAGGGACCCAAGAGACCCAGTACTTC. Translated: CASSQGTQETQYF.

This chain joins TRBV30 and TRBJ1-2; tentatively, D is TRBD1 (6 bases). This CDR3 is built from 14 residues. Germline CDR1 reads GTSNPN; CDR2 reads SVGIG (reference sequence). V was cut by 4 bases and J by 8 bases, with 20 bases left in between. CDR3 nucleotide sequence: TGTGCCTGGATCCGCCAGGGGCTTCTGGGGGGCTACACCTTC. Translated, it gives CAWIRQGLLGGYTF.

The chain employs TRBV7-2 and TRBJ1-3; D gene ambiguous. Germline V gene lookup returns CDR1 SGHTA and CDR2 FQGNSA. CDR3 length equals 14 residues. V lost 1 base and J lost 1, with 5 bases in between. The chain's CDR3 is CASSLERSGNTIYF. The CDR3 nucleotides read TGTGCCAGCAGCTTAGAGAGGTCTGGAAACACCATATATTTT.

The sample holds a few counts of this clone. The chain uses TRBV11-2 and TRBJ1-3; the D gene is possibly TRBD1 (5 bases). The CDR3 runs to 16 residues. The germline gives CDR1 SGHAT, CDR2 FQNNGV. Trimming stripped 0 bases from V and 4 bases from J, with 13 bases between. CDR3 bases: TGTGCCAGCAGCTTAGATCCAGGGACGCAGGGAAACACCATATATTTT. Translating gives CASSLDPGTQGNTIYF.

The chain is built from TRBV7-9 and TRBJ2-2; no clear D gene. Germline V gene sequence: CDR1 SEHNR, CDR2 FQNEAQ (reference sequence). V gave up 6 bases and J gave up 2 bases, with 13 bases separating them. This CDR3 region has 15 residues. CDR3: CASSSTRANTGELFF. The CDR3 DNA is TGTGCCAGCAGTTCGACCCGGGCTAACACCGGGGAGCTGTTTTTT.

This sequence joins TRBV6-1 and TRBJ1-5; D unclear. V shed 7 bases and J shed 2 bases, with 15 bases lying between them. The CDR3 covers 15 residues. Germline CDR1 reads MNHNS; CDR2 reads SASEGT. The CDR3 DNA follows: TGTGCCAGCAAAAGGCCCACGGGAGGCAATCAGCCCCAGCATTTT. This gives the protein CASKRPTGGNQPQHF.

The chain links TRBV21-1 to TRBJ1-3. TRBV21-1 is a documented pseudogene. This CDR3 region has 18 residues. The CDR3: CASSKDQIGVRPGNTIYF. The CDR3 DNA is TGTGCCAGCAGCAAAGATCAAATCGGGGTTCGTCCTGGAAACACCATATATTTT.